What follows is one T cell receptor (beta chain) and its context. Its antigen is unidentified. Mismatch with germline at one junction end may stem from a read error. A J-beta primer mix and a sample-barcoded 5' primer were used in a second PCR of roughly 6 to 11 cycles. TCRdb re-derived calls from the 5' RACE reads in MiXCR, one entry per CDR3 protein. This table holds 920,000 or so distinct CDR3 sequences, 40% to 45% found once. These data are taken from a study of blood T cells in healthy people across ages. Findings and caveats of the study: Older age went with lower TCR beta diversity per million T cells, in a roughly linear way.

The V gene's germline CDR1 is SQVTM and CDR2 ANQGSEA. The CDR3 consists of 13 residues. Those donating, healthy Caucasian individuals from Russia, were aged 6 to 90. The sample was blood. This receptor was identified in an older woman in good health. The chain is built from TRBV29-1 and TRBJ2-1; either TRBD1 or TRBD2 may fit D (5 bases each). The CDR3 DNA reads TGCAGCGTTGGACAGCTAGCCTACAATAAGCAGTTCTTC. Encoded protein: CSVGQLAYNKQFF.